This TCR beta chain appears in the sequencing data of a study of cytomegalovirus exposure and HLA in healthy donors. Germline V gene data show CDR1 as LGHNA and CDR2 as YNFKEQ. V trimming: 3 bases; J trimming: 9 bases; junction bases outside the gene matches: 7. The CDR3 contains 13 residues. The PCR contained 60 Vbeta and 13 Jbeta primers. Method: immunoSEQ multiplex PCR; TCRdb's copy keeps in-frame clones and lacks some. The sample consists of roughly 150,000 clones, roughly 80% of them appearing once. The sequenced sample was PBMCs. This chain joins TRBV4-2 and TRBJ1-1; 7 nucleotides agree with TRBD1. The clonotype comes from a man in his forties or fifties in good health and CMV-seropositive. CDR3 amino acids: CASSQLQDRKAFF. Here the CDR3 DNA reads TGTGCCAGCAGCCAGCTACAGGACAGGAAAGCTTTCTTT.